A selection of T cell receptor beta chains follows, all from one sample in a study of identical twins. TCRdb reprocessed the 5' RACE reads with MiXCR, giving one entry per CDR3 protein. The sample has approximately 500,000 distinct CDR3 sequences; roughly 24% are singletons. The data also belong to a second study, concerning T cells expressing NK-cell markers.

Source material: CD4+ T cells sorted from blood. Receptor source: a woman aged 18-30 years in good health. The CDR3 runs from the conserved cysteine through the conserved F or W. The D gene is left open where the match is weak. Size tells how often a clone was seen (once, few, many) or the class of an expanded clone, and some rows leave it out.

D: -
J: TRBJ2-2
size: -
length: 16
V: TRBV7-2
CDR3: CASSLVGTTNTGELFF
DNA: TGTGCCAGCAGCTTAGTGGGCACCACGAACACCGGGGAGCTGTTTTTT

D: -
J: TRBJ2-1
size: -
length: 14
V: TRBV5-1
CDR3: CASSFDIMYNEQFF
DNA: TGCGCCAGCAGCTTCGACATCATGTACAATGAGCAGTTCTTC

D: TRBD2
J: TRBJ2-3
size: few
length: 12
V: TRBV29-1
CDR3: CSGTSGADTQYF
DNA: TGCAGCGGGACTAGCGGGGCAGATACGCAGTATTTT

D: TRBD2
J: TRBJ2-5
size: -
length: 16
V: TRBV6-1
CDR3: CASSRRLAGLQETQYF
DNA: TGTGCCAGCAGTAGACGACTAGCGGGACTCCAAGAGACCCAGTACTTC

D: -
J: TRBJ2-3
size: -
length: 13
V: TRBV20-1
CDR3: CSADPSSKATQYF
DNA: TGCAGTGCTGACCCATCGTCGAAGGCTACGCAGTATTTT

D: -
J: TRBJ1-4
size: many
length: 21
V: TRBV11-2
CDR3: CASSPPGWGNNLRLHNEKLFF
DNA: TGTGCCAGCAGCCCCCCCGGGTGGGGGAACAACCTACGACTTCATAATGAAAAACTGTTTTTT

D: -
J: TRBJ2-7
size: few
length: 14
V: TRBV11-2
CDR3: CASRAWGSSYEQYF
DNA: TGTGCCAGCAGAGCGTGGGGTAGCTCCTACGAGCAGTACTTC

D: TRBD1
J: TRBJ1-1
size: -
length: 14
V: TRBV12-3/TRBV12-4
CDR3: CASSLVAGGPKAFF
DNA: TGTGCCAGCAGTTTAGTCGCAGGGGGTCCGAAAGCTTTCTTT

D: -
J: TRBJ1-6
size: few
length: 13
V: TRBV9
CDR3: CASSVLRHSALHF
DNA: TGTGCCAGCAGCGTTTTAAGACACTCGGCCCTCCACTTT

D: -
J: TRBJ1-5
size: -
length: 14
V: TRBV5-1
CDR3: CASSPEGGIQPQHF
DNA: TGCGCCAGCAGCCCGGAGGGGGGAATTCAGCCCCAGCATTTT

D: -
J: TRBJ2-5
size: -
length: 13
V: TRBV12-3/TRBV12-4
CDR3: CASSPSYQETQYF
DNA: TGTGCCAGCAGTCCTAGCTACCAAGAGACCCAGTACTTC

D: -
J: TRBJ1-2
size: -
length: 14
V: TRBV12-3/TRBV12-4
CDR3: CASYGGRDGMGYTF
DNA: TGTGCCAGCTACGGGGGGCGGGACGGAATGGGCTACACCTTC

D: TRBD2
J: TRBJ2-2
size: few
length: 15
V: TRBV9
CDR3: CASSVELAATGELFF
DNA: TGTGCCAGCAGCGTAGAACTAGCGGCCACCGGGGAGCTGTTTTTT

D: TRBD1
J: TRBJ2-3
size: -
length: 15
V: TRBV5-1
CDR3: CASSLGQGAYDTQYF
DNA: TGCGCCAGCAGCTTGGGACAGGGGGCGTACGATACGCAGTATTTT

D: -
J: TRBJ2-2
size: few
length: 16
V: TRBV6-1
CDR3: CASSNPPGGRQPELFF
DNA: TGTGCCAGCAGCAATCCTCCCGGGGGCCGGCAACCGGAGCTGTTTTTT

D: -
J: TRBJ1-2
size: -
length: 15
V: TRBV4-1
CDR3: CASSQDSGRTDGYTF
DNA: TGCGCCAGCAGCCAAGATTCTGGAAGAACGGATGGCTACACCTTC

D: -
J: TRBJ2-1
size: few
length: 16
V: TRBV14
CDR3: CASSQVQGQSYNEQFF
DNA: TGTGCCAGCAGCCAAGTCCAGGGCCAAAGCTACAATGAGCAGTTCTTC

D: -
J: TRBJ2-7
size: -
length: 17
V: TRBV10-3
CDR3: CAISSPDGGRSSYEQYF
DNA: TGTGCCATCTCCTCTCCGGACGGGGGGCGGAGCTCCTACGAGCAGTACTTC

D: -
J: TRBJ2-1
size: -
length: 15
V: TRBV5-1
CDR3: CASSPMGDANYEQFF
DNA: TGCGCCAGCAGCCCTATGGGGGACGCAAATTATGAGCAGTTCTTC

D: -
J: TRBJ2-1
size: -
length: 14
V: TRBV10-3
CDR3: CAISDGGAVNEQFF
DNA: TGTGCCATCAGTGATGGGGGGGCGGTTAATGAGCAGTTCTTC

D: -
J: TRBJ1-1
size: many
length: 14
V: TRBV12-3/TRBV12-4
CDR3: CASSLGQTNTEAFF
DNA: TGCGCCAGCAGCTTGGGGCAGACGAACACTGAAGCTTTCTTT

D: -
J: TRBJ2-5
size: -
length: 14
V: TRBV10-3
CDR3: CAISESKTQETQYF
DNA: TGTGCCATCAGTGAGTCCAAGACACAAGAGACCCAGTACTTC

D: -
J: TRBJ1-1
size: -
length: 12
V: TRBV20-1
CDR3: CSAQTGDRRAFF
DNA: TGCAGTGCCCAAACGGGGGACCGACGGGCTTTCTTT

D: -
J: TRBJ2-7
size: -
length: 13
V: TRBV6-1
CDR3: CASSQGRYGEQYF
DNA: TGTGCCAGCAGCCAGGGACGGTATGGCGAGCAGTACTTC

D: -
J: TRBJ2-3
size: -
length: 14
V: TRBV10-1
CDR3: CATRSGAYTDTQYF
DNA: TGCGCCACCCGGTCGGGGGCCTACACAGATACGCAGTATTTT

D: -
J: TRBJ2-5
size: few
length: 14
V: TRBV20-1
CDR3: CSASKLTGQETQYF
DNA: TGCAGTGCTTCTAAACTGACAGGCCAAGAGACCCAGTACTTC

D: -
J: TRBJ1-2
size: -
length: 14
V: TRBV29-1
CDR3: CSVGWWSSERGYTF
DNA: TGCAGCGTTGGGTGGTGGTCCTCCGAAAGGGGCTACACCTTC

D: TRBD1
J: TRBJ1-5
size: many
length: 17
V: TRBV20-1
CDR3: CSARAHRGGGSNQPQHF
DNA: TGCAGTGCTAGAGCCCACAGGGGCGGTGGCTCCAATCAGCCCCAGCATTTT

D: -
J: TRBJ2-3
size: few
length: 11
V: TRBV10-3
CDR3: CAISDADTQYF
DNA: TGTGCCATCAGTGATGCAGATACGCAGTATTTT

D: TRBD1
J: TRBJ2-5
size: many
length: 12
V: TRBV29-1
CDR3: CSVAGGPETQYF
DNA: TGCAGCGTTGCAGGGGGTCCGGAGACCCAGTACTTC

D: -
J: TRBJ2-5
size: few
length: 16
V: TRBV11-2
CDR3: CASSLRPAGNWETQYF
DNA: TGTGCCAGCAGCTTACGTCCTGCTGGGAATTGGGAGACCCAGTACTTC

D: TRBD1
J: TRBJ1-1
size: few
length: 14
V: TRBV10-3
CDR3: CAISDPGGNTEAFF
DNA: TGTGCCATCAGCGACCCAGGGGGGAACACTGAAGCTTTCTTT

D: -
J: TRBJ2-6
size: -
length: 15
V: TRBV10-3
CDR3: CATGLASSGANVLTF
DNA: TGTGCCACTGGACTGGCGAGCTCTGGGGCCAACGTCCTGACTTTC

D: -
J: TRBJ1-6
size: few
length: 19
V: TRBV4-3
CDR3: CASSQAVVGLAGGNSPLHF
DNA: TGCGCCAGCAGCCAAGCAGTCGTTGGCCTCGCGGGGGGTAATTCACCCCTCCACTTT

D: -
J: TRBJ2-7
size: few
length: 14
V: TRBV5-1
CDR3: CASSLAGPPYEQYF
DNA: TGCGCCAGCAGCTTGGCGGGACCTCCCTACGAGCAGTACTTC

D: -
J: TRBJ1-2
size: -
length: 12
V: TRBV20-1
CDR3: CSARGVSYGYTF
DNA: TGCAGTGCTAGGGGGGTTAGCTATGGCTACACCTTC

D: -
J: TRBJ2-5
size: few
length: 15
V: TRBV11-3
CDR3: CASSPRGVSKETQYF
DNA: TGTGCCAGCAGCCCTAGGGGTGTGAGTAAGGAGACCCAGTACTTC

D: TRBD2
J: TRBJ2-1
size: -
length: 13
V: TRBV5-1
CDR3: CASRLAGGREQFF
DNA: TGCGCCAGCCGACTAGCGGGGGGGCGGGAGCAGTTCTTC

D: -
J: TRBJ2-7
size: few
length: 15
V: TRBV29-1
CDR3: CSVGGRTRSSYEQYF
DNA: TGCAGCGTTGGGGGACGGACCAGATCGAGCTACGAGCAGTACTTC

D: -
J: TRBJ2-3
size: few
length: 15
V: TRBV29-1
CDR3: CSVSGASGLTDTQYF
DNA: TGCAGCGTCTCAGGGGCTAGCGGACTCACAGATACGCAGTATTTT

D: -
J: TRBJ2-1
size: -
length: 15
V: TRBV27
CDR3: CASSFWGGAADEQFF
DNA: TGTGCCAGCAGTTTTTGGGGGGGCGCGGCAGATGAGCAGTTCTTC

D: -
J: TRBJ2-7
size: -
length: 12
V: TRBV10-3
CDR3: CAIMIPSYEQYF
DNA: TGTGCCATCATGATCCCTTCCTACGAGCAGTACTTC

D: -
J: TRBJ2-4
size: -
length: 16
V: TRBV20-1
CDR3: CSARDPRGSREDIQYF
DNA: TGCAGTGCTAGAGATCCACGGGGTAGCAGGGAGGACATTCAGTACTTC

D: -
J: TRBJ1-1
size: few
length: 11
V: TRBV12-3/TRBV12-4
CDR3: CASSLRGKAFF
DNA: TGTGCCAGCAGTTTAAGGGGTAAAGCTTTCTTT

D: TRBD2
J: TRBJ2-5
size: -
length: 13
V: TRBV20-1
CDR3: CSHLAGLGETQYF
DNA: TGCAGTCACCTAGCGGGCCTTGGAGAGACCCAGTACTTC

D: -
J: TRBJ2-7
size: few
length: 13
V: TRBV5-1
CDR3: CASTLGGGDEQYF
DNA: TGCGCCAGCACCCTCGGCGGGGGCGACGAGCAGTACTTC

D: TRBD1
J: TRBJ2-7
size: -
length: 16
V: TRBV7-9
CDR3: CASSLNRGRIGYEQYF
DNA: TGTGCCAGCAGCCTGAACAGGGGCCGGATTGGTTACGAGCAGTACTTC

D: -
J: TRBJ2-6
size: few
length: 15
V: TRBV5-1
CDR3: CASSLKEPGANVLTF
DNA: TGCGCCAGCAGCTTGAAGGAGCCTGGGGCCAACGTCCTGACTTTC

D: -
J: TRBJ2-3
size: -
length: 14
V: TRBV20-1
CDR3: CSARDRGWEIPQYF
DNA: TGCAGTGCTAGAGATCGGGGCTGGGAGATCCCGCAGTATTTT

D: -
J: TRBJ2-7
size: few
length: 15
V: TRBV5-1
CDR3: CASSFVGDRSYEQYF
DNA: TGCGCCAGCAGCTTTGTGGGGGACCGCTCCTACGAGCAGTACTTC

D: TRBD1
J: TRBJ2-5
size: -
length: 15
V: TRBV11-2
CDR3: CASSRGTGQEETQYF
DNA: TGTGCCAGCAGCCGCGGGACAGGGCAGGAGGAGACCCAGTACTTC

D: -
J: TRBJ2-5
size: -
length: 14
V: TRBV3-1
CDR3: CASSQSVAAETQYF
DNA: TGTGCCAGCAGCCAATCTGTGGCGGCAGAGACCCAGTACTTC

D: -
J: TRBJ2-7
size: -
length: 14
V: TRBV6-5
CDR3: CASSYSRGAREQYF
DNA: TGTGCCAGCAGTTACAGTAGGGGAGCGAGGGAGCAGTACTTC

D: TRBD2
J: TRBJ2-5
size: -
length: 16
V: TRBV2
CDR3: CASSEGRLAWQETQYF
DNA: TGTGCCAGCAGTGAAGGGCGACTAGCGTGGCAAGAGACCCAGTACTTC